This T cell receptor beta chain emerged from a study of cytomegalovirus exposure and HLA in healthy donors. Study results and caveats: By HLA locus, TCR association rates varied in a later analysis, with DRB1 showing the most and HLA-C the fewest. Sequencing artifact likely explains a cluster of highly shared sequence variants.

Notes on this clone: Its antigen is unidentified. In the same sample, other DNA sequences code for this CDR3.

Researchers ran the PCR with 60 Vbeta and 13 Jbeta primers. The method was immunoSEQ multiplex PCR; TCRdb's version includes in-frame clones alone and lacks a portion of them. The table has about 140,000 clones, 60% to 85% seen once. The sequence was collected from a male donor in good health and CMV-seronegative. Sequencing was done on a sample of PBMCs.

Here the CDR3 DNA reads TGTGCCAGCAGCCGGCAGGGTGATGGCTACACCTTC. It yields the protein CASSRQGDGYTF. The chain combines TRBV2 with TRBJ1-2; the D gene is possibly TRBD1 (5 bases). The CDR3 has 12 amino acids. The ends were cut back, 6 bases at V and 6 bases at J, with 11 bases in the middle. The germline CDR1 and CDR2 sequences are SNHLY and FYNNEI.